This TCR beta chain derives from a study of identical twins. Addition of a universal primer site occurred through template switching, and cDNA carried unique molecular identifiers. One entry per CDR3 protein, called by TCRdb with MiXCR from the 5' RACE reads. The table lists hundreds of thousands of distinct CDR3 sequences, less than 10% of them singletons, with 0.85% to 1% in the top ten. V dropped 5 bases and J dropped 6; count of bases not matched to a gene: 12. The CDR3 has 16 residues. Germline assignment: CDR1 MNHNS and CDR2 SASEGT. This clonotype has more than one count but fewer than ten. No antigen is known for it. Findings and caveats of the study: Invariant MAIT and iNKT cells may have partly biased zero-insertion analyses. Out-of-frame beta sequences exhibited a weaker degree of excess twin sharing.

This sample also belongs to another study, concerning yellow fever vaccine responses in identical twins.

Sequences were obtained from PBMCs. The chain recombines TRBV6-1 with TRBJ2-2; TRBD2 matches at 7 bases. The clonotype comes from a woman aged 18 to 35 in good health. In DNA form, the CDR3 reads TGTGCCAGCAGTCCCCTTGGGAGGGCCCAGGCCGGGGAGCTGTTTTTT. Encoded protein: CASSPLGRAQAGELFF.